This is a list of T cell receptor beta chains from one sample in a study of blood T cell repertoires in COVID-19. Some clones are missing from TCRdb's copy, which holds only in-frame ones; the method was immunoSEQ multiplex PCR. The sample carries some 46,000 clones, about 87% recorded once. Sequencing was performed on peripheral blood. The receptors come from a man aged 45-60 years with acute or convalescent COVID-19. Each CDR3 is given with its conserved first and last residue. Only some rows state a clone size, as once, few, many or a class for expanded clones.

CDR3aa: CAISVDVRGTGPQHF
v_gene: TRBV10-3
abundance: -

CDR3aa: CASTLETGATGAFF
v_gene: TRBV6-5
abundance: -

CDR3aa: CSAPIGGLRDNQETQYF
v_gene: TRBV29-1
abundance: -

CDR3aa: CATRPTGGNYGYTF
v_gene: TRBV24-1
abundance: -

CDR3aa: CASSVAAAQETQYF
v_gene: TRBV9
abundance: few

CDR3aa: CASSQELSGNTIYF
v_gene: TRBV4-2
abundance: -

CDR3aa: CASRGTSGTGEQFF
v_gene: TRBV19
abundance: -

CDR3aa: CASSLTGDQPQHF
v_gene: TRBV12-3/TRBV12-4
abundance: -

CDR3aa: CASSPRGGGYTF
v_gene: TRBV18
abundance: few

CDR3aa: CASSPGQNYGYTF
v_gene: TRBV28
abundance: -

CDR3aa: CASSAYYEQYF
v_gene: TRBV25-1
abundance: few